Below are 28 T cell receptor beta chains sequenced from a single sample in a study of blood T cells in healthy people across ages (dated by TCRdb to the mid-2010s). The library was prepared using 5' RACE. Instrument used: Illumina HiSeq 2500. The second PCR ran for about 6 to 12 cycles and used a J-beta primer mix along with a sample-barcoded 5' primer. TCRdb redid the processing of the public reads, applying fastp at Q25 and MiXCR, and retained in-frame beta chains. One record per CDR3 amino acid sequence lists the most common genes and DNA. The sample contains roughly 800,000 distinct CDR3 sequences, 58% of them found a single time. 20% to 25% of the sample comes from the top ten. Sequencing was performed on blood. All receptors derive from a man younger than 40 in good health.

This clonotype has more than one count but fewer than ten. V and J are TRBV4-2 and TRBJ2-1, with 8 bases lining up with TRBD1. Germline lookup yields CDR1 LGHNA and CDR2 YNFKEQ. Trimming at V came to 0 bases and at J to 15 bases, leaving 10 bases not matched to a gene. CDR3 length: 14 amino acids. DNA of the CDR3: TGTGCCAGCAGCCAAGATCAGGGACAGGCAATCCGGTTCTTC. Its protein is CASSQDQGQAIRFF.

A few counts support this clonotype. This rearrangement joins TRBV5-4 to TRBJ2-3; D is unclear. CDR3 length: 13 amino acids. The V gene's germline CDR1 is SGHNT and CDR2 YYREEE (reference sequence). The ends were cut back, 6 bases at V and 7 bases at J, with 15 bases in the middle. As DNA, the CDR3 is TGTGCCAGCACTCCGGCCCTTTCCAATACGCAGTATTTT. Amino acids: CASTPALSNTQYF.

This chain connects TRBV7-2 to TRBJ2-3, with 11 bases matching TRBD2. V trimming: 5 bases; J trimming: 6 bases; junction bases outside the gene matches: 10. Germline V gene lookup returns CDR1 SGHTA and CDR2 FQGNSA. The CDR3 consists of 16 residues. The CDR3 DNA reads TGTGCCAGCAGCCAAAATAGCGGGGGGGAGTCCGATACGCAGTATTTT. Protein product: CASSQNSGGESDTQYF. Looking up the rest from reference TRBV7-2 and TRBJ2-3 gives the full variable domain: GAGVSQSPSNKVTEKGKDVELRCDPISGHTALYWYRQSLGQGLEFLIYFQGNSAPDKSGLPSDRFSAERTGGSVSTLTIQRTQQEDSAVYLCASSQNSGGESDTQYFGPGTRLTVL.

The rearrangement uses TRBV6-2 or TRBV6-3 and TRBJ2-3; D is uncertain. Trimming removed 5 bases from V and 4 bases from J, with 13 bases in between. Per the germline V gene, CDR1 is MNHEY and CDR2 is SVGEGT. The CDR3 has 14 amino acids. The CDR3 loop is CASSRLVYADTQYF. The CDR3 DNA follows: TGTGCCAGCAGTCGACTGGTTTACGCAGATACGCAGTATTTT.

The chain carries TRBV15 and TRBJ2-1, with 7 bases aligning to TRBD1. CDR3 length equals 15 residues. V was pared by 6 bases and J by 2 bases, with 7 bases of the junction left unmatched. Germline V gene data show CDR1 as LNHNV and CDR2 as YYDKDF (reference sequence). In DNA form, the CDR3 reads TGTGCCACCAGAAACCCCGGGACAGCCTACAATGAGCAGTTCTTC. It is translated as CATRNPGTAYNEQFF.

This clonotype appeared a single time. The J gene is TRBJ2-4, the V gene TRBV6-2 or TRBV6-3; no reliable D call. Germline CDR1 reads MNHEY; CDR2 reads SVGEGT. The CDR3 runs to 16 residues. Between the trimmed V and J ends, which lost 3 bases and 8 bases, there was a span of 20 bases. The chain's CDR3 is CASSYILVPPWDIQYF. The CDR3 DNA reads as TGTGCCAGCAGTTATATTCTAGTTCCGCCGTGGGACATTCAGTACTTC.

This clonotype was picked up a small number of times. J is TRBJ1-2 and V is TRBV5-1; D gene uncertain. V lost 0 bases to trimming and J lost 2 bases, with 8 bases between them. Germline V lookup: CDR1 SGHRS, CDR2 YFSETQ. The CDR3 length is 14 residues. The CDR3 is CASSLGVNNYGYTF. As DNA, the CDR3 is TGCGCCAGCAGCTTGGGGGTGAACAACTATGGCTACACCTTC.

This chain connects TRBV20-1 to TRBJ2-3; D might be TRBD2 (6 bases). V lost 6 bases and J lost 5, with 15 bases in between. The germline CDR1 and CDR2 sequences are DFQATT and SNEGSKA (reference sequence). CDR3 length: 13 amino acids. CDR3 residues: CSALGDSEDTQYF. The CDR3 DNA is TGCAGTGCCCTCGGGGACTCAGAAGATACGCAGTATTTT.

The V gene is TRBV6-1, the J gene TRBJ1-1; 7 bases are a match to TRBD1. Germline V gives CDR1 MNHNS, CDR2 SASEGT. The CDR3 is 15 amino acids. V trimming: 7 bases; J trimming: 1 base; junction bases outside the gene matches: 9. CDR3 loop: CASTIGDSQNTEAFF. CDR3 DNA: TGTGCCAGCACTATAGGGGACAGTCAGAACACTGAAGCTTTCTTT.

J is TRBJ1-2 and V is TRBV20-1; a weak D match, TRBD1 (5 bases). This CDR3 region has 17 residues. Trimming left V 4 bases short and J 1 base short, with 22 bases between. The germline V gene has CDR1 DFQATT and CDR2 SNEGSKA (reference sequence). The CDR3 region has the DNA TGCAGTGCTAACTCCGGGACGGGCACAGTAGTTAACTATGGCTACACCTTC. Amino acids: CSANSGTGTVVNYGYTF.

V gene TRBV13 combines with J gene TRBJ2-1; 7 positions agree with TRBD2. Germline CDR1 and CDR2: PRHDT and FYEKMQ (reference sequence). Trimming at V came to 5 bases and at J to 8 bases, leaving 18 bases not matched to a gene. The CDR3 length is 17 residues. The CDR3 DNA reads TGTGCCAGCAGCACCGCCTCCGGGAGGACACAAGCGTATGAGCAGTTCTTC. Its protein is CASSTASGRTQAYEQFF.

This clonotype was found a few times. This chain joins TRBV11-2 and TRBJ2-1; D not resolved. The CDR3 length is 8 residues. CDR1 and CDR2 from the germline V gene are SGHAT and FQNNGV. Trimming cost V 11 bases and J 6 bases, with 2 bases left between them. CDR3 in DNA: TGTGCCCTCAATGAGCAGTTCTTC. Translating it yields CALNEQFF.

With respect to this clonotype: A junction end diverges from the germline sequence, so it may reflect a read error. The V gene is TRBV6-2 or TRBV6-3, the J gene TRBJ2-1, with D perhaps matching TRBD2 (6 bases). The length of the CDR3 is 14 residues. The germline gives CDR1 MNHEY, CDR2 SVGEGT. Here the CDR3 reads CANPRDSCVNGQFF. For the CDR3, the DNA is TGTGCCAACCCAAGGGACTCCTGCGTCAATGGGCAGTTCTTC.

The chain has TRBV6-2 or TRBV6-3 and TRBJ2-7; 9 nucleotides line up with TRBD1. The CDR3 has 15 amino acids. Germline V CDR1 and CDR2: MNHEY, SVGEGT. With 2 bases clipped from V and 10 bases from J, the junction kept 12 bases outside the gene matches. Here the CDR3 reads CASSYRADRGSTQYF. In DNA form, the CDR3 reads TGTGCCAGCAGTTACCGGGCCGACAGGGGGTCTACCCAGTACTTC.

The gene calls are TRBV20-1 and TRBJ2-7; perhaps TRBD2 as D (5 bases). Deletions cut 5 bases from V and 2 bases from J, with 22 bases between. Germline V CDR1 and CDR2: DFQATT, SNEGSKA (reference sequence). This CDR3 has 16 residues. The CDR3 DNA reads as TGCAGTGCTGCTCCCGAGGGTGGTCAGTTTGCCTACGAGCAGTACTTC. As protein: CSAAPEGGQFAYEQYF.

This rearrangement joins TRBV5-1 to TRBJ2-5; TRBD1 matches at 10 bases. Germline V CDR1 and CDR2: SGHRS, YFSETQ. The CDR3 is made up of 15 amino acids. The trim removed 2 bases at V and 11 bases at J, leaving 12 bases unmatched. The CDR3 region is CASSFGQGESDEQYF. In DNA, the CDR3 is TGCGCCAGCAGCTTCGGACAGGGGGAAAGCGATGAGCAGTACTTC. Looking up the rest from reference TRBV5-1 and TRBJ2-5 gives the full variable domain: KAGVTQTPRYLIKTRGQQVTLSCSPISGHRSVSWYQQTPGQGLQFLFEYFSETQRNKGNFPGRFSGRQFSNSRSEMNVSTLELGDSALYLCASSFGQGESDEQYFGPGTRLLVL.

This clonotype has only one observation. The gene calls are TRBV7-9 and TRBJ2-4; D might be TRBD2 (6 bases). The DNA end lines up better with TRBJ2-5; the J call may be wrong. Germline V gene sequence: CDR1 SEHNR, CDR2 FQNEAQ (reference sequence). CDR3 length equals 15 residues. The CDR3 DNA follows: TGTGCCAGCAGCTTGAGGAGGGACTTCGAAGAGACCCAGTACTTC. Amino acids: CASSLRRDFEETQYF.

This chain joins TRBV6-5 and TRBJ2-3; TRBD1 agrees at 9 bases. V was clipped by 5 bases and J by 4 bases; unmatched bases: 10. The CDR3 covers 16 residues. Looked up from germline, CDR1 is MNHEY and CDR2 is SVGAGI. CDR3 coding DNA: TGTGCCAGCAGTACGTCCGGGACAGGGACGTCAGATACGCAGTATTTT. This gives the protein CASSTSGTGTSDTQYF.

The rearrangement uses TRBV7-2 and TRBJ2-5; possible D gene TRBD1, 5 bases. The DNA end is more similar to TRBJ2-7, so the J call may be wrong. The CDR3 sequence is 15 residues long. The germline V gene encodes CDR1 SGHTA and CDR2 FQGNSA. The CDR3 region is CASSAHRNPSDEQYF. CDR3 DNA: TGTGCCAGCAGCGCCCACAGGAATCCGAGCGACGAGCAGTACTTC.

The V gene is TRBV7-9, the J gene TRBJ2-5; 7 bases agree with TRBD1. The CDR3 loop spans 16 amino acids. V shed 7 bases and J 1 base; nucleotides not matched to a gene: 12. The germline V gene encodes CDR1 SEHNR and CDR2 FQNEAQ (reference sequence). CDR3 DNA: TGTGCCAGCAACGGCCCAACAGGGGTACCCCAAGAGACCCAGTACTTC. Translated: CASNGPTGVPQETQYF.

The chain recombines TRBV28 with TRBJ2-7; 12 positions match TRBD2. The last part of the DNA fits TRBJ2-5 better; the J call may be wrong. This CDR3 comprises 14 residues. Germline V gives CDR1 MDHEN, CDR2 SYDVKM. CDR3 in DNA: TGTGCCAGCAGCGGACTAGCGGGATGGGAGACCCAGTACTTC. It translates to CASSGLAGWETQYF.

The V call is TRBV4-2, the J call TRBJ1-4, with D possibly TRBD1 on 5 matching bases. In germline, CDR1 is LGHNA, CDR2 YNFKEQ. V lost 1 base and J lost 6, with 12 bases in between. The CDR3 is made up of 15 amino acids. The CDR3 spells CASSQGVPGDEKLFF. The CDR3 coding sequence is TGTGCCAGCAGCCAAGGGGTCCCGGGGGATGAAAAACTGTTTTTT.

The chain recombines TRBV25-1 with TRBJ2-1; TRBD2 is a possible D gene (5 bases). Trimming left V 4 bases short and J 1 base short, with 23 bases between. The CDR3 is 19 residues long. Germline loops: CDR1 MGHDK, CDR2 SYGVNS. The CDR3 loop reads CASSASSSRTGSSYNEQFF. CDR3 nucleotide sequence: TGTGCCAGCAGTGCGAGCTCTTCGCGGACGGGGAGTTCCTACAATGAGCAGTTCTTC.

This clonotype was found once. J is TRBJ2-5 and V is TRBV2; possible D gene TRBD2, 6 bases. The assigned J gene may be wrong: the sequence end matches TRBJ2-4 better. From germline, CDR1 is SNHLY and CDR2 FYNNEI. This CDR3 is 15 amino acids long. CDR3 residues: CASSEYSGAKNIQYF. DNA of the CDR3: TGTGCCAGCAGTGAATACAGCGGGGCCAAAAACATTCAGTACTTC.

The CDR3 nucleotides are TGTGCCAGCAACACTGACAGGGGGGAATACGAGCAGTACTTC. It codes for CASNTDRGEYEQYF. The chain has TRBV6-1 and TRBJ2-7; 9 positions match TRBD1. The J segment lost 4 bases and the V segment lost 7 bases, leaving 8 bases of the junction unmatched. Germline lookup yields CDR1 MNHNS and CDR2 SASEGT. This CDR3 is 14 amino acids long.

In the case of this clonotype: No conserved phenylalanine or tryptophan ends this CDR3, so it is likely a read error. CDR3 sequence reads: CASSLSTYEQYL. CDR3 in DNA: TGTGCCAGCAGCTTAAGCACCTACGAGCAGTACTTG. V usage is TRBV7-2 and J usage is TRBJ2-7; D is undetermined. Germline-derived CDR1 and CDR2 are SGHTA and FQGNSA. V was pared by 2 bases and J by 2 bases, with 4 bases between. The CDR3 is 12 amino acids.

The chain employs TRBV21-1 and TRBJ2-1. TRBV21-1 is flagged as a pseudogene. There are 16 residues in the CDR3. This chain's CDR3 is CASSRKGLMAYNEQFF. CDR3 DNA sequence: TGTGCCAGCAGCCGAAAGGGTCTCATGGCCTACAATGAGCAGTTCTTC.

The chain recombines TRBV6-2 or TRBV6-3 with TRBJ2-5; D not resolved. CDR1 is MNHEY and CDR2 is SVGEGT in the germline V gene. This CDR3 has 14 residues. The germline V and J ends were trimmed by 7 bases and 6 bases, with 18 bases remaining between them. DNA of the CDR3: TGTGCCAGCAAAGACCGCTCGATACGGAAGACCCAGTACTTC. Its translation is CASKDRSIRKTQYF.